A selection of T cell receptor beta chains follows, all from one sample in a study of cytotoxic CD8 clonotypes in ibrutinib-treated CLL. Sequencing used immunoSEQ multiplex PCR; TCRdb keeps in-frame clones, though not all of them. The data hold some 310,000 clones, with around four fifths observed a single time. This specimen consisted of PBMCs, obtained before ibrutinib treatment. Every receptor here comes from a human donor with chronic lymphocytic leukemia. The CDR3 runs from the conserved cysteine through the conserved F or W. A D gene is named only where the DNA matches it firmly. Expanded clones get a size class; other rows say once, few or many, or leave the size out.

abundance,d_gene,j_gene,v_gene,CDR3aa,CDR3nt
NA,TRBD1,TRBJ2-1,TRBV25-1,CASSERPGQPSYNEQFF,TGTGCCAGCAGTGAACGGCCGGGACAGCCCTCCTACAATGAGCAGTTCTTC
once,TRBD2,TRBJ2-1,TRBV13,CASSPVWRETYNEQFF,TGTGCCAGCAGCCCAGTCTGGCGGGAGACCTACAATGAGCAGTTCTTC
NA,TRBD2,TRBJ2-7,TRBV6-4,CASSEGTSGRYEQYF,TGTGCCAGCAGTGAGGGGACTAGCGGGAGATACGAGCAGTACTTC
NA,NA,TRBJ2-3,TRBV4-1,CASSQEGTQDTQYF,TGCGCCAGCAGCCAAGAGGGGACGCAAGATACGCAGTATTTT
once,NA,TRBJ2-5,TRBV9,CASSSGTSPRGETQYF,TGTGCCAGCAGCTCGGGAACCAGCCCAAGAGGGGAGACCCAGTACTTC
NA,NA,TRBJ1-5,TRBV19,CASSIAGVRSNQPQHF,TGTGCCAGTAGTATAGCTGGGGTAAGGAGCAATCAGCCCCAGCATTTT
once,NA,TRBJ2-1,TRBV9,CASSASSAGIVVNEQFF,TGTGCCAGCAGCGCCAGCAGTGCGGGTATAGTAGTCAATGAGCAGTTCTTC
once,NA,TRBJ2-7,TRBV5-1,CASSLAQALSYEQYF,TGCGCCAGCAGCTTGGCCCAGGCTCTCTCCTACGAGCAGTACTTC
NA,TRBD2,TRBJ2-7,TRBV4-1,CASSQDPAASGIYEQYF,TGCGCCAGCAGCCAAGATCCAGCAGCTAGCGGGATCTACGAGCAGTACTTC
NA,NA,TRBJ2-7,TRBV7-5,CVRSSASAWDEQYF,TGTGTCAGAAGCTCCGCCTCAGCTTGGGACGAGCAGTACTTC
NA,NA,TRBJ2-7,TRBV5-6,CASSLASSGSYEQYF,TGTGCCAGCAGCTTGGCTAGTTCGGGATCCTACGAGCAGTACTTC
NA,NA,TRBJ1-2,TRBV18,CASSPDGRYGYTF,TGTGCCAGCTCACCAGACGGACGTTATGGCTACACCTTC
NA,NA,TRBJ2-7,TRBV9,CASSVRSGSFSYEQYF,TGTGCCAGCAGCGTCCGCTCGGGGTCCTTTTCCTACGAGCAGTACTTC
NA,NA,TRBJ2-3,TRBV6-5,CASSYVGGTDTQYF,TGTGCCAGCAGTTACGTAGGCGGCACAGATACGCAGTATTTT
NA,NA,TRBJ2-7,TRBV28,CASSQGVTYEQYF,TGTGCCAGCAGCCAGGGAGTCACCTACGAGCAGTACTTC
NA,NA,TRBJ2-1,TRBV7-2,CASSLVARDNEQFF,TGTGCCAGCAGCTTAGTTGCCAGGGACAATGAGCAGTTCTTC
NA,NA,TRBJ2-1,TRBV7-6,CASSANLASPYNEQFF,TGTGCCAGCAGCGCAAATCTAGCTTCCCCCTACAATGAGCAGTTCTTC
NA,NA,TRBJ1-2,TRBV15,CATSSPTGFWNYGYTF,TGTGCCACCAGCAGTCCGACAGGTTTTTGGAACTATGGCTACACCTTC
few,TRBD1,TRBJ2-7,TRBV7-2,CASSYRDSYEQYF,TGTGCCAGCAGCTACCGGGACAGCTACGAGCAGTACTTC
NA,TRBD2,TRBJ2-3,TRBV7-9,CASSLGLLAESTDTQYF,TGTGCCAGCAGCTTAGGACTCCTAGCGGAAAGCACAGATACGCAGTATTTT
few,NA,TRBJ2-7,TRBV7-6,CASSPSGISLGEQYF,TGTGCCAGCAGCCCTTCCGGGATCTCACTTGGTGAGCAGTACTTC
once,NA,TRBJ1-2,TRBV20-1,CSARVVYGYTF,TGCAGTGCTAGAGTCGTATATGGCTACACCTTC
NA,NA,TRBJ2-5,TRBV7-9,CASSFSEETQYF,TGTGCCAGCAGCTTTTCAGAAGAGACCCAGTACTTC
NA,NA,TRBJ2-3,TRBV15,CATSRGLGGTSGDTQYF,TGTGCCACCAGCAGAGGCCTGGGTGGTACCTCGGGAGATACGCAGTATTTT
few,NA,TRBJ2-3,TRBV18,CASSPSGTDTQYF,TGTGCCAGCTCACCCTCAGGGACAGATACGCAGTATTTT
NA,NA,TRBJ2-7,TRBV4-3,CASSQAPRGYEQYF,TGCGCCAGCAGCCAAGCGCCGAGGGGCTACGAGCAGTACTTC
few,NA,TRBJ1-1,TRBV7-2,CASSFSSDNTEAFF,TGTGCCAGCAGCTTTTCGTCGGACAACACTGAAGCTTTCTTT
NA,TRBD2,TRBJ2-3,TRBV5-4,CASSLVLAALQPDTQYF,TGTGCCAGCAGCTTGGTTCTAGCGGCTCTTCAGCCAGATACGCAGTATTTT
NA,NA,TRBJ2-1,TRBV25-1,CASSEPQGGWYNEQFF,TGTGCCAGCAGTGAACCCCAAGGTGGTTGGTACAATGAGCAGTTCTTC
NA,NA,TRBJ1-5,TRBV27,CASSYRYSNQPQHF,TGTGCCAGCAGTTACAGATATAGCAATCAGCCCCAGCATTTT
NA,TRBD1,TRBJ2-7,TRBV5-1,CASSLVHGTGVEQYF,TGCGCCAGCAGCTTGGTCCATGGGACAGGAGTGGAGCAGTACTTC
NA,TRBD1,TRBJ2-7,TRBV9,CASSEKRRDRGRGVFPRYEQYF,TGTGCCAGCAGCGAGAAACGTCGGGACAGGGGGCGGGGTGTCTTTCCACGCTACGAGCAGTACTTC
NA,TRBD2,TRBJ2-1,TRBV4-1,CASSQHGLAGLNEQFF,TGCGCCAGCAGCCAACATGGACTAGCGGGTCTGAATGAGCAGTTCTTC
NA,TRBD1,TRBJ2-2,TRBV9,CASSEQGKVGELFF,TGTGCCAGCAGCGAACAGGGGAAAGTCGGGGAGCTGTTTTTT
NA,TRBD2,TRBJ2-1,TRBV11-2,CASGLAGAREQFF,TGTGCCAGCGGACTAGCGGGAGCTCGTGAGCAGTTCTTC
NA,NA,TRBJ2-3,TRBV2,CASIDTSTDTQYF,TGTGCCAGCATTGATACTAGCACAGATACGCAGTATTTT
NA,NA,TRBJ2-7,TRBV5-1,CASSFGSAYEQYF,TGCGCCAGCAGCTTCGGGAGTGCCTACGAGCAGTACTTC
NA,NA,TRBJ1-1,TRBV30,CAWSAVGTEAFF,TGTGCCTGGAGTGCTGTCGGTACTGAAGCTTTCTTT
few,TRBD1,TRBJ1-1,TRBV5-4,CASSLGQTMNTEAFF,TGTGCCAGCAGCCTGGGACAGACCATGAACACTGAAGCTTTCTTT
NA,TRBD2,TRBJ2-1,TRBV5-1,CASSGGTSGRAGNEQFF,TGCGCCAGCAGCGGGGGGACTAGCGGGAGGGCCGGGAATGAGCAGTTCTTC
NA,NA,TRBJ2-1,TRBV7-2,CASSRPPGKRHLNEQFF,TGTGCCAGCAGCCGACCCCCCGGGAAGCGGCACCTCAATGAGCAGTTCTTC
few,TRBD2,TRBJ2-7,TRBV25-1,CASSAGLAGGWEQYF,TGTGCCAGCAGTGCGGGACTAGCGGGAGGATGGGAGCAGTACTTC
NA,NA,TRBJ1-6,TRBV20-1,CSSGSRSPLHF,TGCAGTTCCGGTTCGAGGTCACCCCTCCACTTT
NA,NA,TRBJ2-2,TRBV4-3,CASSQDVLGNTLNTGELFF,TGCGCCAGCAGCCAAGATGTACTCGGGAATACTTTGAACACCGGGGAGCTGTTTTTT
once,NA,TRBJ1-2,TRBV7-6,CASSPGRNGYTF,TGTGCCAGCAGCCCGGGACGGAATGGCTACACCTTC
NA,NA,TRBJ2-1,TRBV2,CASSVDQAANEQFF,TGTGCCAGCAGTGTTGACCAGGCGGCGAATGAGCAGTTCTTC
NA,TRBD2,TRBJ2-1,TRBV9,CASSASGRAPNEQFF,TGTGCCAGCAGCGCAAGCGGGAGGGCCCCCAATGAGCAGTTCTTC
NA,NA,TRBJ1-1,TRBV19,CASRLLNTEAFF,TGTGCCAGTAGGTTACTGAACACTGAAGCTTTCTTT
NA,TRBD1,TRBJ1-2,TRBV28,CASAPGTGLLYGYTF,TGTGCCAGCGCCCCCGGGACAGGGTTATTGTATGGCTACACCTTC
few,TRBD1,TRBJ1-1,TRBV30,CAWKGQGGRGAFF,TGTGCCTGGAAAGGACAGGGAGGAAGAGGAGCTTTCTTT
NA,TRBD2,TRBJ2-1,TRBV29-1,CSFGTSGRSSYNEQFF,TGCAGTTTCGGGACTAGCGGGAGGAGCTCCTACAATGAGCAGTTCTTC
few,TRBD1,TRBJ1-1,TRBV5-1,CASSTQTGVGTEAFF,TGCGCCAGCAGCACCCAGACAGGGGTGGGCACTGAAGCTTTCTTT
NA,NA,TRBJ2-1,TRBV6-6,CASNSVRNEQFF,TGTGCCAGCAATTCGGTTCGCAATGAGCAGTTCTTC